These 15 T cell receptor beta chains originate from one sample sequenced in a study of T cell changes during pregnancy in multiple sclerosis. Libraries were prepared by immunoSEQ multiplex PCR; TCRdb keeps only in-frame clonotypes and omits some of them. This sample has approximately 58,000 clones, with 92% found just once. Sequenced material: peripheral blood, taken in the second trimester of pregnancy. Every receptor here comes from a female donor in good health, enrolled as a control in a pregnancy study.

Only a few counts were recorded for this clone. The genes are TRBV15 and TRBJ2-1, with a weak D call TRBD2 (5 bases). Trimming pared 0 bases from V and 10 bases from J, leaving 10 bases between. This CDR3 region has 13 residues. Germline loops: CDR1 LNHNV, CDR2 YYDKDF (reference sequence). CDR3 in DNA: TGTGCCACCAGCAGAGATAGGCCGGGGGAGCAGTTCTTC. The encoded protein is CATSRDRPGEQFF.

The chain links TRBV7-2 to TRBJ1-2; a possible D gene is TRBD1 (6 bases). V lost 1 base, J lost 6 bases, and 15 bases lay in between. Germline values: CDR1 SGHTA, CDR2 FQGNSA. This CDR3 comprises 15 residues. The CDR3, as DNA: TGTGCCAGCAGCTTAGAAGGGTGGGACATCGATGGCTACACCTTC. It encodes CASSLEGWDIDGYTF.

CDR3 in amino acids: CASSPTLAGPLYEQYF. Here the CDR3 DNA reads TGTGCCAGCAGCCCGACACTAGCGGGACCCCTATACGAGCAGTACTTC. J is TRBJ2-7 and V is TRBV4-2; 10 nucleotides match TRBD2. V lost 4 bases to trimming and J lost 4 bases; unmatched junction nucleotides: 10. Germline CDR1 and CDR2: LGHNA and YNFKEQ. This CDR3 is 16 amino acids long.

The CDR3 loop reads CASSYTGATEAFF. The CDR3 region has the DNA TGTGCCAGCAGTTACACAGGGGCCACTGAAGCTTTCTTT. The gene calls are TRBV7-3 and TRBJ1-1, with 7 nucleotides matching TRBD1. CDR1 is SGHTA, CDR2 FQGTGA, per germline. The V and J ends lost 6 bases and 4 bases, in that order; junction bases with no gene match: 5. This CDR3 has 13 amino acids.

This clone was found once. The chain couples TRBV7-8 to TRBJ1-1; a possible D gene is TRBD1 (6 bases). Germline assignment: CDR1 SGHVS and CDR2 FQNEAQ. Trimming took off 4 bases at V and 6 bases at J, with 15 bases between the two ends. CDR3 length: 14 amino acids. CDR3 amino acids: CASSSPKGEAEAFF. The CDR3 coding sequence is TGTGCCAGCAGCTCTCCCAAGGGGGAAGCTGAAGCTTTCTTT.

The chain links TRBV6-1 to TRBJ2-1, with 7 nucleotides matching TRBD2. This CDR3 has 15 amino acids. With 3 bases clipped from V and 2 bases from J, the junction kept 4 bases outside the gene matches. CDR1 is MNHNS, CDR2 SASEGT, per germline. CDR3 in amino acids: CASSDSGMTYNEQFF. The DNA for the CDR3 is TGTGCCAGCAGTGACAGCGGGATGACCTACAATGAGCAGTTCTTC.

CDR3 region: CASNRQGLYEQYF. The DNA of the CDR3 is TGTGCCAGCAATCGACAGGGACTCTACGAGCAGTACTTC. The rearrangement joins TRBV5-6 to TRBJ2-7; possibly TRBD1 for D (7 bases). The CDR3 is 13 amino acids. Per the germline V gene, CDR1 is SGHDT and CDR2 is YYEEEE. V lost 6 bases and J lost 3, with 13 bases in between.

This clone was recorded once. The CDR3 DNA reads TGTGCCAGCAGTTACGGCGCGGGGATCCCCAATCAGCCCCAGCATTTT. Its protein is CASSYGAGIPNQPQHF. The genes are TRBV6-6 and TRBJ1-5; D gene uncertain. The CDR3 spans 16 residues. Trimming stripped 2 bases from V and 3 bases from J, with 14 bases between. Per the germline V gene, CDR1 is MNHNY and CDR2 is SVGAGI (reference sequence).

This clone was recorded only once. This CDR3 is also generated by other DNA sequences in the sample. V is TRBV18 and J is TRBJ2-7; a possible D gene is TRBD2 (6 bases). Germline V gene data show CDR1 as KGHSH and CDR2 as LQKENI. V gave up 3 bases and J gave up 4 bases, with 7 bases separating them. This CDR3 region has 12 residues. This chain's CDR3 is CASSPGGYEQYF. The CDR3 DNA sequence: TGTGCCAGCTCACCGGGAGGTTACGAGCAGTACTTC.

The chain employs TRBV28 and TRBJ2-1; no reliable D call. Germline CDR1 MDHEN, CDR2 SYDVKM. The CDR3 is 15 amino acids. Trimming removed 6 bases at V and 4 bases at J, with 16 bases between. CDR3 amino acids: CASRHETGRYNEQFF. The CDR3 DNA follows: TGTGCCAGCAGACACGAGACTGGCCGTTACAATGAGCAGTTCTTC.

Only one count was recorded for this clone. The J gene is TRBJ2-7, the V gene TRBV5-6; TRBD2 aligns across 11 bases. After removal of 5 bases from V and 6 bases from J, the junction contained 4 bases not matched to a gene. The CDR3 covers 13 residues. The germline gives CDR1 SGHDT, CDR2 YYEEEE. CDR3 amino acids: CASRNGLAGEQYF. CDR3 coding DNA: TGTGCCAGCAGGAACGGACTAGCGGGCGAGCAGTACTTC. Looking up the rest from reference TRBV5-6 and TRBJ2-7 gives the full variable domain: DAGVTQSPTHLIKTRGQQVTLRCSPKSGHDTVSWYQQALGQGPQFIFQYYEEEERQRGNFPDRFSGHQFPNYSSELNVNALLLGDSALYLCASRNGLAGEQYFGPGTRLTVT.

This rearrangement joins TRBV9 to TRBJ2-2, with 7 bases that match TRBD2. CDR1 is SGDLS and CDR2 is YYNGEE in the germline V gene. The CDR3 covers 18 residues. Germline trimming cut 0 bases from V and 3 bases from J; bases unmatched to any gene: 11. The CDR3 loop reads CASSVGRWGGLHTGELFF. DNA for the CDR3: TGTGCCAGCAGCGTAGGGAGATGGGGGGGTTTACACACCGGGGAGCTGTTTTTT.

In DNA, the CDR3 is TGTGCCAGCAGCTTCGGGACTAGAGAGACCCAGTACTTC. Its protein is CASSFGTRETQYF. The chain has TRBV7-9 and TRBJ2-5; TRBD2 matches at 8 bases. This CDR3 has 13 amino acids. With 3 bases clipped from V and 4 bases from J, the junction kept 1 base outside the gene matches. Germline CDR1 is SEHNR and CDR2 is FQNEAQ (reference sequence).

Worth noting for this clone: With a much larger clone just one base away, this may be a read error. The J gene is TRBJ2-3, the V gene TRBV7-9, with TRBD1 matching over 9 bases. The CDR3 consists of 14 residues. In germline, CDR1 is SEHNR, CDR2 FQNEAQ (reference sequence). The trim removed 6 bases at V and 1 base at J, leaving 2 bases unmatched. This CDR3 is CASSWTGGTDTQYF. The CDR3 DNA reads as TGTGCCAGCAGTTGGACAGGGGGCACAGATACGCAGTATTTT.

This chain uses TRBV19 with TRBJ2-2; no clear D gene. The length of the CDR3 is 14 residues. V shed 2 bases and J shed 4 bases, with 8 bases lying between them. Germline V gene sequence: CDR1 LNHDA, CDR2 SQIVND (reference sequence). This CDR3 is CASSIPVSTGELFF. The CDR3 DNA reads TGTGCCAGTAGTATACCTGTTAGCACCGGGGAGCTGTTTTTT.